This T cell receptor (beta chain) comes out of a study of T cells in Graves' hyperthyroidism and ophthalmopathy. There are many counts of this clonotype. TCR beta CDR3 regions were amplified from RNA transcripts. During a first-round RT-PCR of the TCR CDR3, the HTBI primer set was used. TCRdb redid the calling of the multiplex PCR reads with MiXCR, one entry per CDR3 protein. The data contain approximately 400,000 distinct CDR3 sequences, around 16% of them singletons. The receptor's source is a woman aged 18 to 35 with Graves' hyperthyroidism that later progressed to Graves' ophthalmopathy. Sequencing used blood.

The CDR3 is CASSLDRVAQFF. The CDR3 DNA follows: TGTGCCAGCAGCCTTGACAGGGTCGCGCAGTTCTTC. The genes are TRBV5-8 and TRBJ2-1; 7 nucleotides match TRBD1. The V gene's germline CDR1 is SGHTS and CDR2 YDEGEE. The V and J ends lost 4 bases and 12 bases, in that order; junction bases with no gene match: 7. This CDR3 contains 12 residues.